This T cell receptor (beta chain) came from a study of T-cell reconstitution after alpha-beta-depleted transplantation in children. Unique molecular identifiers were used in preparing the TCRbeta library. From the PCR reads, TCRdb called clonotypes with MiXCR, one entry per CDR3 protein. Seen here are approximately 400,000 distinct CDR3 sequences, approximately 10% observed once, and the top ten hold about 5%. About this clonotype: One junction end does not reproduce the germline sequence, and a read error may be involved.

The TCR originated in a human donor who donated a stem cell graft to a child with acute myeloid leukemia. The sample here was PBMCs from the stem cell graft donor, taken from the stem cell graft.

In DNA, the CDR3 is TGCAGTCTGCCCGGGGCAGGGGAGCGAGAGACCCACTACTTC. Residues: CSLPGAGERETHYF. This rearrangement joins TRBV20-1 to TRBJ2-5, with D possibly TRBD1 on 6 matching bases. Germline-derived CDR1 and CDR2 are DFQATT and SNEGSKA (reference sequence). CDR3 size: 14 residues.